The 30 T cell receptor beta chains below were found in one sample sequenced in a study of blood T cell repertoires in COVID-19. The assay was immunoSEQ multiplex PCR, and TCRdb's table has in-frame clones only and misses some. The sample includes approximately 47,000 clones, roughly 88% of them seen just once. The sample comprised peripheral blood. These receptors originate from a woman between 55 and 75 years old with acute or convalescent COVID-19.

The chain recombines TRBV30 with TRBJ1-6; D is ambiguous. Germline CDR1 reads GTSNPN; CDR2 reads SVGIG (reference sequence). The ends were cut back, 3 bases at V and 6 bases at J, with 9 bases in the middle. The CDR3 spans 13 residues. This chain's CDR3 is CAWSGERNSPLHF. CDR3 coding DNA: TGTGCCTGGAGCGGAGAGCGTAATTCACCCCTCCACTTT.

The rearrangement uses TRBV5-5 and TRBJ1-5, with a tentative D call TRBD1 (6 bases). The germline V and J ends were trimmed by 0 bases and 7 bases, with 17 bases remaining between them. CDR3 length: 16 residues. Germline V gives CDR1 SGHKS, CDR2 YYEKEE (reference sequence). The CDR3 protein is CASSLGSGGVGQPQHF. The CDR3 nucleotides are TGTGCCAGCAGCTTGGGATCGGGGGGCGTGGGACAGCCCCAGCATTTT.

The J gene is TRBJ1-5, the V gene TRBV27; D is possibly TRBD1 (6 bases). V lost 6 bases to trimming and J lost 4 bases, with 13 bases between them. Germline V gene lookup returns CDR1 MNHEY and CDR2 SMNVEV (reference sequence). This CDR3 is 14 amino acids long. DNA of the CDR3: TGTGCCAGCAGCCATAACGACAGGAATCAGCCCCAGCATTTT. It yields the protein CASSHNDRNQPQHF.

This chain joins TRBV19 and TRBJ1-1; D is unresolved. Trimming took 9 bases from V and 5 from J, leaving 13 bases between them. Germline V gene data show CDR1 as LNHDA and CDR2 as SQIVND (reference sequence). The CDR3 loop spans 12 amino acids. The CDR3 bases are TGTGCCAGCTCCCAGCGGGTTACTGAAGCTTTCTTT. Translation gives CASSQRVTEAFF.

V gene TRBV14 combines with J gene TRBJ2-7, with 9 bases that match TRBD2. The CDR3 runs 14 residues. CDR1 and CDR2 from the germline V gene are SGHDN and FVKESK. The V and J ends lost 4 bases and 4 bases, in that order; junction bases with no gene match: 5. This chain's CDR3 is CASSLGGRGYEQYF. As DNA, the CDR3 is TGTGCCAGCAGCCTCGGCGGGAGGGGATACGAGCAGTACTTC. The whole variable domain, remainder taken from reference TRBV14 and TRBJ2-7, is EAGVTQFPSHSVIEKGQTVTLRCDPISGHDNLYWYRRVMGKEIKFLLHFVKESKQDESGMPNNRFLAERTGGTYSTLKVQPAELEDSGVYFCASSLGGRGYEQYFGPGTRLTVT.

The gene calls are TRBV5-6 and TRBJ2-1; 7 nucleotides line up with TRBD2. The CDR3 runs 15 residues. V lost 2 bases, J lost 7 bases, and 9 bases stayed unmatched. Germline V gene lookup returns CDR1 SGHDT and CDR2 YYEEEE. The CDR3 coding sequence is TGTGCCAGCAGCTTCGGGGGAGGCGGGGGAAATGAGCAGTTCTTC. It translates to CASSFGGGGGNEQFF.

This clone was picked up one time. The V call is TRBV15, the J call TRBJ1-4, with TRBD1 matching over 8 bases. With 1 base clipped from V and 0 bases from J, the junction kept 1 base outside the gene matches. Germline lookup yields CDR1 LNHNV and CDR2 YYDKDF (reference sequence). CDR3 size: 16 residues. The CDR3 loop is CATSRGTGSTNEKLFF. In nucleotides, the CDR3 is TGTGCCACCAGCAGAGGGACAGGGTCAACTAATGAAAAACTGTTTTTT.

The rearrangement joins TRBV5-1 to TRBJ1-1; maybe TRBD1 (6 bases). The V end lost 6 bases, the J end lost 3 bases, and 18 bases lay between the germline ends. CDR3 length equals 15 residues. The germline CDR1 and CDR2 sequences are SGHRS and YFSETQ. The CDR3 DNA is TGCGCCAGCACCCTTTTGGGAGGGGGAGACACTGAAGCTTTCTTT. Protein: CASTLLGGGDTEAFF. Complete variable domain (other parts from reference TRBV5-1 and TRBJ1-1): KAGVTQTPRYLIKTRGQQVTLSCSPISGHRSVSWYQQTPGQGLQFLFEYFSETQRNKGNFPGRFSGRQFSNSRSEMNVSTLELGDSALYLCASTLLGGGDTEAFFGQGTRLTVV.

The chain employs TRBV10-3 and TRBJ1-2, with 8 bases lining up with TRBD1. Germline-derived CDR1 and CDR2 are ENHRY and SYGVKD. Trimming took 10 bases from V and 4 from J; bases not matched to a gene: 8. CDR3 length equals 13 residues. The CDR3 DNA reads TGTGCCAATAAGAGGGGACAGGCCTATGGCTACACCTTC. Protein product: CANKRGQAYGYTF.

Here the CDR3 reads CAWSQRERDTQYF. In DNA form, the CDR3 reads TGTGCCTGGAGTCAGCGGGAGAGGGATACGCAGTATTTT. V gene TRBV30 combines with J gene TRBJ2-3; TRBD2 matches at 8 bases. Germline CDR1 GTSNPN, CDR2 SVGIG (reference sequence). This CDR3 is 13 amino acids long. The J segment lost 6 bases and the V segment lost 2 bases, leaving 4 bases of the junction unmatched.

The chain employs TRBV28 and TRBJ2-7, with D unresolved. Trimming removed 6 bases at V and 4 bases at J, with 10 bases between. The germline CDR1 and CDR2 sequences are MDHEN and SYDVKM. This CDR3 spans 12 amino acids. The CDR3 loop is CASSPRLYEQYF. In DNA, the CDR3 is TGTGCCAGCAGCCCCAGGCTGTACGAGCAGTACTTC.

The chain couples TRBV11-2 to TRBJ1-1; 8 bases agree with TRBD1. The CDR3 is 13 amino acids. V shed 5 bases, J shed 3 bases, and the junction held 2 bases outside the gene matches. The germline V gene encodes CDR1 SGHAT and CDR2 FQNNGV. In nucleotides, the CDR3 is TGTGCCAGCAGCCGGACAGGGTACACTGAAGCTTTCTTT. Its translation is CASSRTGYTEAFF.

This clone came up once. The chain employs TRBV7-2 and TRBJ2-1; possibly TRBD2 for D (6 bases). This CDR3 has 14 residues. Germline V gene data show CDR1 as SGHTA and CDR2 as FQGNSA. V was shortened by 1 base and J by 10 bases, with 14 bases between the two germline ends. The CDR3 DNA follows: TGTGCCAGCAGCTTAGGAGTGCGGGAAACCGAGCAGTTCTTC. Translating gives CASSLGVRETEQFF.

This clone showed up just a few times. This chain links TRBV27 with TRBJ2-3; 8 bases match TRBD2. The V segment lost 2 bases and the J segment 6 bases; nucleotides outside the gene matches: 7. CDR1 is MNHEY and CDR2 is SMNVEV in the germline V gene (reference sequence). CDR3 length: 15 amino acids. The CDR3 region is CASSLRGLATDTQYF. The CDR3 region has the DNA TGTGCCAGCAGTTTAAGAGGACTAGCAACCGATACGCAGTATTTT.

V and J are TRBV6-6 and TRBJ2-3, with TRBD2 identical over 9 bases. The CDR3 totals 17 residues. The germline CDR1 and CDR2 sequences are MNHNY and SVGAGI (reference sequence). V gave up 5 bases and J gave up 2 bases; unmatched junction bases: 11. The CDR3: CASSPLPTSGYTDTQYF. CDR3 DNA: TGTGCCAGCAGTCCCCTCCCGACTAGCGGTTACACAGATACGCAGTATTTT.

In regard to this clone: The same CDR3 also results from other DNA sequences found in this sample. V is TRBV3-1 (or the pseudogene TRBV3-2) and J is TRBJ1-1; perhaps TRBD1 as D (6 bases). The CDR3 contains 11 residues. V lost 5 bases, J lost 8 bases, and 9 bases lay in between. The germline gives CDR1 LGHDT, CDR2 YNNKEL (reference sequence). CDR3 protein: CASSSDREAFF. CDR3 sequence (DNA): TGTGCCAGCAGCTCTGACAGGGAAGCTTTCTTT.

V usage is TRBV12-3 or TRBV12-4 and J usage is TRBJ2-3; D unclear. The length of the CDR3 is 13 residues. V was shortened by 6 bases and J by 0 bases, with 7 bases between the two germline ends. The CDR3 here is CASRFSSTDTQYF. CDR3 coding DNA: TGTGCCAGCAGATTCTCTAGCACAGATACGCAGTATTTT.

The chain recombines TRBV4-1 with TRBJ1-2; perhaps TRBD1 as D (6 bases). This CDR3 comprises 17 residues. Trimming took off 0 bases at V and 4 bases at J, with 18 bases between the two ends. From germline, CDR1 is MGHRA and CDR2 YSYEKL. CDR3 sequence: CASSQDRGQPSFYGYTF. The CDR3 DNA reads TGCGCCAGCAGCCAAGATCGCGGACAGCCTTCCTTCTATGGCTACACCTTC.

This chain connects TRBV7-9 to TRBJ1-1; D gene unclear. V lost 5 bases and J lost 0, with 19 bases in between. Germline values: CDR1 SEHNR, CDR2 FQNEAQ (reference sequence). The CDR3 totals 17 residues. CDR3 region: CASSPAPRSGMNTEAFF. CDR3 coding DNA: TGTGCCAGCAGCCCAGCCCCCAGGTCAGGCATGAACACTGAAGCTTTCTTT.

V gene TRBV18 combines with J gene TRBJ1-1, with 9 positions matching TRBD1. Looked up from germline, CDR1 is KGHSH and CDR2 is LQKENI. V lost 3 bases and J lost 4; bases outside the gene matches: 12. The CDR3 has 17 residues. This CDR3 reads CASSPSPGTGYGTEAFF. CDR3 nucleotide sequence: TGTGCCAGCTCACCGAGTCCCGGGACAGGGTACGGCACTGAAGCTTTCTTT.

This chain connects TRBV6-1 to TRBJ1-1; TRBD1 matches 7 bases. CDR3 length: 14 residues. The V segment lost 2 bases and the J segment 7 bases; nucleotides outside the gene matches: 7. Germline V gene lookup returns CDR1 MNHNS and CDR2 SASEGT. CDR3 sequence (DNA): TGTGCCAGCAGTGAATGGGGGGACAGAGGTGAAGCTTTCTTT. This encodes CASSEWGDRGEAFF.

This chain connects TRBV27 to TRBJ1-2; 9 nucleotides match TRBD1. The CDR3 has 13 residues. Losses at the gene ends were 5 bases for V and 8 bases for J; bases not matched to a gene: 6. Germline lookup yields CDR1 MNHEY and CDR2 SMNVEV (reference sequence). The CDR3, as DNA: TGTGCCAGCAGTCTACAGGGGGCGAAGGGCTACACCTTC. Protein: CASSLQGAKGYTF.

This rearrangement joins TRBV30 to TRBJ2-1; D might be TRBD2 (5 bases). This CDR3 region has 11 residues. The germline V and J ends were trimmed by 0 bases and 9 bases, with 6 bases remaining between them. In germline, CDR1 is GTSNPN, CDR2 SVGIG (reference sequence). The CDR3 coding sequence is TGTGCCTGGAGTGTACGGGGTGAGCAGTTCTTC. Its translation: CAWSVRGEQFF.

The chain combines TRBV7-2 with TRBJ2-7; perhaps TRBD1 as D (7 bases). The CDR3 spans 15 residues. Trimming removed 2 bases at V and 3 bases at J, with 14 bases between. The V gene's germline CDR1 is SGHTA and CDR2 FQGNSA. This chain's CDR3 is CASSLPPGGFYEQYF. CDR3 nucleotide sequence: TGTGCCAGCAGCTTACCACCAGGGGGGTTCTACGAGCAGTACTTC.

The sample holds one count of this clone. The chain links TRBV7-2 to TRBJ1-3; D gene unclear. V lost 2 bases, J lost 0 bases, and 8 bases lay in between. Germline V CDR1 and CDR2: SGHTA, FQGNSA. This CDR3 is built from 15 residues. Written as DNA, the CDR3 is TGTGCCAGCAGCTTATCCCAGATCTCTGGAAACACCATATATTTT. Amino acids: CASSLSQISGNTIYF.

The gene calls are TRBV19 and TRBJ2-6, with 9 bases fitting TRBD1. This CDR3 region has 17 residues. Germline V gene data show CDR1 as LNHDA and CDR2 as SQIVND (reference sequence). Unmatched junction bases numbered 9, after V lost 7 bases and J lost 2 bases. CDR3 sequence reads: CASIPGTGRAGANVLTF. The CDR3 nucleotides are TGTGCCAGTATTCCCGGGACAGGGAGGGCTGGGGCCAACGTCCTGACTTTC.

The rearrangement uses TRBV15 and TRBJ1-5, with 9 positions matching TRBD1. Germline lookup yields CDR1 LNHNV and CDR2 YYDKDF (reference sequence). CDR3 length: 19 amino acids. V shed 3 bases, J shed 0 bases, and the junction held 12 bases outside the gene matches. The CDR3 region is CATSSRLGQGSSSNQPQHF. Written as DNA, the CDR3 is TGTGCCACCAGCAGTCGGCTAGGACAGGGGTCTTCTAGCAATCAGCCCCAGCATTTT.

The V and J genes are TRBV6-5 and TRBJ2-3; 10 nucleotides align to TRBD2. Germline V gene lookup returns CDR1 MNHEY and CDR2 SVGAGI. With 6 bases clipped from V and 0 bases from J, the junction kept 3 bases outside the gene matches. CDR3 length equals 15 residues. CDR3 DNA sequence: TGTGCCAGCAGGGTGACTAGCGGGAGCACAGATACGCAGTATTTT. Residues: CASRVTSGSTDTQYF.

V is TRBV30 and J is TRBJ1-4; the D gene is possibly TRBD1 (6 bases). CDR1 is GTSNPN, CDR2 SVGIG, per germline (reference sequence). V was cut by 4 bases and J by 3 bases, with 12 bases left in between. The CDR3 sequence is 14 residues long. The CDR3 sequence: CAWNLGGPNEKLFF. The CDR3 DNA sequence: TGTGCCTGGAACCTTGGGGGCCCTAATGAAAAACTGTTTTTT.

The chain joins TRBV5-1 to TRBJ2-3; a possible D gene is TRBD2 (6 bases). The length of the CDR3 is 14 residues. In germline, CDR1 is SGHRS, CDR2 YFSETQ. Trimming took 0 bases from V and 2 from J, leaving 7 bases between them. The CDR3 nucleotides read TGCGCCAGCAGCTTGGGACTAGACACAGATACGCAGTATTTT. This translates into CASSLGLDTDTQYF.